One sample yielded the 21 T cell receptor beta chains listed below, sequenced in a study of T-cell reconstitution after alpha-beta-depleted transplantation in children. Construction of the TCRbeta library involved unique molecular identifiers. TCRdb analysed the PCR reads with MiXCR anew, one entry per CDR3 protein. The repertoire holds roughly 180,000 distinct CDR3 sequences, with roughly 11% as singletons. Material: PBMCs, obtained before TCRalphabeta/CD19-depleted stem cell transplant. The receptor set was obtained from a boy between 2 and 10 years old with acute myeloid leukemia, due to receive a stem cell transplant.

The sample holds many counts of this clonotype. The chain carries TRBV20-1 and TRBJ2-7, with 8 bases matching TRBD2. CDR1 and CDR2 from the germline V gene are DFQATT and SNEGSKA (reference sequence). V shed 5 bases and J 1 base; nucleotides not matched to a gene: 16. The CDR3 has 17 amino acids. CDR3 nucleotide sequence: TGCAGTGCTCCTCCCCCCTTTACTAGCGGCCTATCCTACGAGCAGTACTTC. It is translated as CSAPPPFTSGLSYEQYF.

This clonotype showed up many times. V and J are TRBV10-2 and TRBJ2-6; 7 bases fit TRBD1. Germline V gene data show CDR1 as WSHSY and CDR2 as SAAADI. V lost 6 bases, J lost 0 bases, and 5 bases stayed unmatched. CDR3 size: 16 residues. Here the CDR3 DNA reads TGCGCCAGCAGACGGGACAGTCTCTCTGGGGCCAACGTCCTGACTTTC. It codes for CASRRDSLSGANVLTF.

Many counts were recorded for this clonotype. The chain carries TRBV5-5 and TRBJ1-2; weak D call: TRBD1 (5 bases). The V and J ends lost 0 bases and 1 base respectively, with 10 bases between them. Germline loops: CDR1 SGHKS, CDR2 YYEKEE (reference sequence). CDR3 length equals 15 residues. In DNA form, the CDR3 reads TGTGCCAGCAGCTTGGGGGCAGGGTATAACTATGGCTACACCTTC. This codes for CASSLGAGYNYGYTF.

The table lists this clonotype with many counts. CDR3 region: CASTNTGDRVTGELFF. The CDR3 DNA is TGTGCCAGCACCAATACGGGGGACAGGGTCACCGGGGAGCTGTTTTTT. The rearrangement links TRBV11-2 to TRBJ2-2; 9 nucleotides match TRBD1. The trim removed 7 bases at V and 4 bases at J, leaving 10 bases unmatched. The CDR3 has 16 residues. Germline V gene sequence: CDR1 SGHAT, CDR2 FQNNGV. Full variable domain (missing parts from reference TRBV11-2 and TRBJ2-2): EAGVAQSPRYKIIEKRQSVAFWCNPISGHATLYWYQQILGQGPKLLIQFQNNGVVDDSQLPKDRFSAERLKGVDSTLKIQPAKLEDSAVYLCASTNTGDRVTGELFFGEGSRLTVL.

This clonotype has ten or more counts. The chain carries TRBV20-1 and TRBJ2-7; no clear D. CDR1 and CDR2 (germline): DFQATT, SNEGSKA (reference sequence). The CDR3 sequence is 15 residues long. V gave up 1 base and J gave up 0 bases, with 13 bases separating them. The CDR3 here is CSARGAPRSSYEQYF. CDR3 sequence (DNA): TGCAGTGCTAGAGGGGCGCCCAGAAGCTCCTACGAGCAGTACTTC.

This clonotype has ten or more counts. V and J are TRBV4-2 and TRBJ2-1, with D maybe TRBD1 (6 bases). CDR3 length equals 17 residues. Germline CDR1 and CDR2: LGHNA and YNFKEQ. With 0 bases removed from V and 8 bases from J, the gap between germline ends came to 20 bases. CDR3 amino acids: CASSQDLVGAGMDEQFF. The CDR3, as DNA: TGTGCCAGCAGCCAAGATTTGGTGGGGGCCGGCATGGATGAGCAGTTCTTC.

This clonotype was seen many times. In DNA form, the CDR3 reads TGTGCCAGCAGCGGCGGGCTGCCTAATGAAAAACTGTTTTTT. Translating gives CASSGGLPNEKLFF. The chain employs TRBV5-6 and TRBJ1-4; D uncertain. Between the trimmed V and J ends, which lost 4 bases and 3 bases, there was a span of 10 bases. Germline V lookup: CDR1 SGHDT, CDR2 YYEEEE. The CDR3 is 14 amino acids.

This clonotype was observed at least ten times. The junction departs from the called germline gene at one end, perhaps through a read error. The gene calls are TRBV7-7 and TRBJ2-1; weak D call: TRBD1 (6 bases). Per germline, CDR1 SSHAT and CDR2 FNYEAQ (reference sequence). The CDR3 covers 14 residues. DNA of the CDR3: TGTGCTAGCAGCTTAGGGGGTTGGGGGTCTGAGCAGTTCTTC. It codes for CASSLGGWGSEQFF.

Many counts were recorded for this clonotype. The chain couples TRBV20-1 to TRBJ2-7; possibly TRBD1 or TRBD2 for D (6 bases each). This CDR3 contains 15 residues. V was cut by 0 bases and J by 2 bases, with 14 bases left in between. In germline, CDR1 is DFQATT, CDR2 SNEGSKA (reference sequence). Written as DNA, the CDR3 is TGCAGTGCTAGAGACGGCGGGACAAGAACCTACGAGCAGTACTTC. As protein: CSARDGGTRTYEQYF.

This clonotype was seen at least ten times. The chain employs TRBV28 and TRBJ2-1; a weak D match, TRBD2 (5 bases). Trimming took 1 base from V and 1 from J, leaving 11 bases between them. The CDR3 is made up of 16 amino acids. Germline lookup yields CDR1 MDHEN and CDR2 SYDVKM. The CDR3 spells CASSLFRGGSYNEQFF. The DNA of the CDR3 is TGTGCCAGCAGTTTATTCCGGGGTGGTTCCTACAATGAGCAGTTCTTC.

This clonotype was seen ten or more times. The J gene is TRBJ2-7, the V gene TRBV3-1; 9 positions agree with TRBD2. V was pared by 4 bases and J by 3 bases, with 7 bases of the junction left unmatched. Germline V gene data show CDR1 as LGHDT and CDR2 as YNNKEL (reference sequence). CDR3 length equals 15 residues. CDR3 coding DNA: TGTGCCAGCAGCCCCGCTGGTAGCGGGAGCTACGAGCAGTACTTC. Amino acids: CASSPAGSGSYEQYF.

This clonotype was counted ten times or more. This chain links TRBV7-2 with TRBJ1-2; D perhaps matches TRBD1 (6 bases). V gave up 3 bases and J gave up 4 bases, with 15 bases separating them. The CDR3 totals 15 residues. The germline gives CDR1 SGHTA, CDR2 FQGNSA. CDR3 residues: CASSFNRGASYGYTF. DNA of the CDR3: TGTGCCAGCAGCTTCAATCGGGGGGCCAGCTATGGCTACACCTTC.

This clonotype was recorded many times. The chain recombines TRBV13 with TRBJ2-1, with a tentative D call TRBD1 (5 bases). The V end lost 2 bases, the J end lost 2 bases, and 10 bases lay between the germline ends. CDR1 is PRHDT, CDR2 FYEKMQ, per germline (reference sequence). The CDR3 spans 15 residues. CDR3 nucleotide sequence: TGTGCCAGCAGCTTAACCAGGGAAACCTACAATGAGCAGTTCTTC. Residues: CASSLTRETYNEQFF.

Remarks on this clonotype: A much larger clone sits a single nucleotide away, making a read error possible. The chain has TRBV2 and TRBJ2-2; D may be TRBD1 or TRBD2 (5 bases each). Per the germline V gene, CDR1 is SNHLY and CDR2 is FYNNEI. This CDR3 region has 13 residues. CDR3 nucleotide sequence: TGTGCCAGCAAACAGGAGAACACCGGGGAGCCGTTTTTT. Translated: CASKQENTGEPFF. Full variable domain (missing parts from reference TRBV2 and TRBJ2-2): EPEVTQTPSHQVTQMGQEVILRCVPISNHLYFYWYRQILGQKVEFLVSFYNNEISEKSEIFDDQFSVERPDGSNFTLKIRSTKLEDSAMYFCASKQENTGEPFFGEGSRLTVL.

This clonotype occurred many times. The V call is TRBV6-1, the J call TRBJ1-1, with 8 bases fitting TRBD1. The V gene's germline CDR1 is MNHNS and CDR2 SASEGT. This CDR3 is built from 13 residues. V gave up 6 bases and J gave up 6 bases; unmatched junction bases: 6. The CDR3 nucleotides are TGTGCCAGCAGCCCACTGACAGGGGCTGAAGCTTTCTTT. Protein: CASSPLTGAEAFF.

This clonotype was picked up many times. The V gene is TRBV7-2, the J gene TRBJ2-3; perhaps TRBD2 as D (5 bases). V was shortened by 1 base and J by 0 bases, with 8 bases between the two germline ends. This CDR3 has 15 residues. Germline loops: CDR1 SGHTA, CDR2 FQGNSA. This CDR3 is CASSLVLGSTDTQYF. The CDR3 nucleotides are TGTGCCAGCAGCTTAGTACTAGGCAGCACAGATACGCAGTATTTT. The whole variable domain, remainder taken from reference TRBV7-2 and TRBJ2-3, is GAGVSQSPSNKVTEKGKDVELRCDPISGHTALYWYRQSLGQGLEFLIYFQGNSAPDKSGLPSDRFSAERTGGSVSTLTIQRTQQEDSAVYLCASSLVLGSTDTQYFGPGTRLTVL.

Many counts were recorded for this clonotype. The gene calls are TRBV4-1 and TRBJ2-7; 8 positions agree with TRBD2. CDR1 MGHRA and CDR2 YSYEKL come from the germline V gene. Trimming took 0 bases from V and 6 from J; bases not matched to a gene: 7. The CDR3 runs 15 residues. The CDR3 DNA is TGCGCCAGCAGCCAAGAAAAGACTAGCGTTCGCGAGCAGTACTTC. Translated: CASSQEKTSVREQYF.

In this sample, this clonotype turned up many times. The chain joins TRBV20-1 to TRBJ2-5; 12 nucleotides match TRBD2. Germline V lookup: CDR1 DFQATT, CDR2 SNEGSKA (reference sequence). The V gene end was trimmed by 4 bases and the J gene end by 2 bases; junction bases not matched to a gene: 5. This CDR3 region has 15 residues. This chain's CDR3 is CSAMGLAGDQETQYF. The CDR3, as DNA: TGCAGTGCTATGGGACTAGCGGGCGATCAAGAGACCCAGTACTTC.

This clonotype occurred many times. The genes are TRBV19 and TRBJ2-5; the D is unclear. CDR1 is LNHDA, CDR2 SQIVND, per germline (reference sequence). The ends were cut back, 5 bases at V and 5 bases at J, with 12 bases in the middle. The CDR3 runs 13 residues. CDR3 DNA sequence: TGTGCCAGTAGTGGTCCCCTGTGGGAGACCCAGTACTTC. Amino acids: CASSGPLWETQYF.

This clonotype was counted at least ten times. The chain couples TRBV29-1 to TRBJ2-1; D is unclear. V shed 3 bases and J shed 5 bases, with 11 bases lying between them. CDR3 size: 13 residues. CDR1 and CDR2 (germline): SQVTM, ANQGSEA. The DNA for the CDR3 is TGCAGCGTTGATGACGGTGACCACAATGAGCAGTTCTTC. Its protein product is CSVDDGDHNEQFF.

Many counts were recorded for this clonotype. The chain uses TRBV20-1 and TRBJ1-2; a weak D match, TRBD1 (5 bases). Between the trimmed V and J ends, which lost 3 bases and 7 bases, there was a span of 18 bases. The CDR3 covers 14 residues. Germline-derived CDR1 and CDR2 are DFQATT and SNEGSKA (reference sequence). CDR3 coding DNA: TGCAGTGCTAGGGGGGGGGTCCGAGAGGGTGGCTACACCTTC. This sequence encodes CSARGGVREGGYTF.